Listed below are T cell receptor beta chains from one sample, sequenced in a study of cytomegalovirus exposure and HLA in healthy donors. Generated by immunoSEQ multiplex PCR, the TCRdb table keeps only in-frame clones and is missing some. The repertoire holds a few hundred thousand clones, with about 86% as singletons. Sequencing was done on a sample of PBMCs. The receptors shown here come from a woman between 55 and 75 years old in good health and CMV-seropositive. The CDR3 runs from the conserved cysteine through the conserved F or W. D genes are given only for firm matches. The listing skips clone size in some rows; elsewhere it reads once, few, many or a size class.

d_call	cdr3_length	v_call	j_call	clone_size	cdr3_nt	cdr3_aa
NA	15	TRBV29-1	TRBJ1-2	NA	TGCAGCGTTGATGGCAGGCTGTCCTTTTCCTATGGCTACACCTTC	CSVDGRLSFSYGYTF
NA	17	TRBV12-2	TRBJ2-1	NA	TGTGCAAGTCGCTTAGAAGGAGTTAACAGGGGAGGCGATGAGCAGTTCTTC	CASRLEGVNRGGDEQFF
TRBD2	14	TRBV2	TRBJ2-1	NA	TGTGCCAGCATTAGCGAGACTAGCGCCCCAGCACGGTTCTTC	CASISETSAPARFF
NA	15	TRBV19	TRBJ1-5	NA	TGTGCCAGTAGCGCACCAAGGGGAAGCAATCAGCCCCAGCATTTT	CASSAPRGSNQPQHF
TRBD1	15	TRBV29-1	TRBJ2-7	NA	TGCAGCGTAGGGCCGATGACAGGGGACTCCTACGAGCAGTACTTC	CSVGPMTGDSYEQYF
TRBD1	12	TRBV2	TRBJ2-7	NA	TGTGCCAGCGGGACAGGGGGCTACGAGCAGTACTTC	CASGTGGYEQYF
NA	14	TRBV6-1	TRBJ2-2	NA	TGTGCCAGCAGTGAACAGGTCACCACCGGGGAGCTGTTTTTT	CASSEQVTTGELFF
NA	14	TRBV30	TRBJ2-3	NA	TGTGCCTGGAGTGTACTTCACCGGGGGGATACGCAGTATTTT	CAWSVLHRGDTQYF
TRBD1	14	TRBV5-4	TRBJ2-2	NA	TGTGCCAGGACAGGGGGCATTAACACCGGGGAGCTGTTTTTT	CARTGGINTGELFF
TRBD2	15	TRBV4-1	TRBJ2-7	NA	TGCGCCAGCAGCCAAGAAAGGGCGGGAGACTACGAGCAGTACTTC	CASSQERAGDYEQYF
NA	14	TRBV5-1	TRBJ2-3	NA	TGCGCCAGCAGCCCCGCGATTTTAGCAGATACGCAGTATTTT	CASSPAILADTQYF
NA	16	TRBV7-8	TRBJ1-3	once	TGTGCCAGCAGCTTAGGGGCAGGGAGGGTCGGAAACACCATATATTTT	CASSLGAGRVGNTIYF
NA	14	TRBV11-2	TRBJ1-2	NA	TGTGCCAGCAGCTTATCGAGGAGGTTGAAGGGCTACACCTTC	CASSLSRRLKGYTF
NA	13	TRBV10-3	TRBJ1-3	few	TGTGCCATCAGTGAAGGGGGAGAGAGGACCATATATTTT	CAISEGGERTIYF
TRBD1	14	TRBV19	TRBJ2-7	NA	TGTGCCAGCGCTACCAGACAGGGGACCTACGAGCAGTACTTC	CASATRQGTYEQYF
TRBD2	15	TRBV25-1	TRBJ2-1	once	TGTGCCAGCAGTGTTCGGACTAGCTCCTACAATGAGCAGTTCTTC	CASSVRTSSYNEQFF
NA	12	TRBV15	TRBJ1-2	NA	TGTGCCACCAGCAGAGCGAGCGCCGGCTACACCTTC	CATSRASAGYTF
TRBD1	14	TRBV27	TRBJ2-7	NA	TGTGCCAGCAGCCGGGACAGGGGTAACTACGAGCAGTACTTC	CASSRDRGNYEQYF
NA	15	TRBV2	TRBJ1-5	NA	TGTGCCAGCAGTGAAGGGGGCCCGGTCACGGAGCCCCAGCATTTT	CASSEGGPVTEPQHF
TRBD1	14	TRBV6-5	TRBJ1-2	NA	TGTGCCAGTAATAACCGGGACAGGGGTTATGGCTACACCTTC	CASNNRDRGYGYTF
TRBD1	15	TRBV28	TRBJ2-5	NA	TGTGCCAGCAGTTCCCCTACCGGACAGGGGGCGAAGCCCTACTTC	CASSSPTGQGAKPYF
NA	13	TRBV29-1	TRBJ2-7	NA	TGCAGCGTTGAATCCCAGGGCCACTACGAGCAGTACTTC	CSVESQGHYEQYF
TRBD2	15	TRBV6-5	TRBJ2-7	once	TGTGCCAGCAGTCCCCCGGGACTAGCGTACTACGAGCAGTACTTC	CASSPPGLAYYEQYF
TRBD2	15	TRBV4-2	TRBJ2-7	few	TGTGCCAGCAGCCAAGGGACTAGCGGGAGGGCCGAGCAGTACTTC	CASSQGTSGRAEQYF
NA	14	TRBV6-6	TRBJ1-6	once	TGTGCCAGCAGTTCCGGGACAATTTTTTCACCCCTCCACTTT	CASSSGTIFSPLHF
TRBD1	14	TRBV29-1	TRBJ2-2	NA	TGCAGCGTTGAACGGACAGGGAGGACCGGGGAGCTGTTTTTT	CSVERTGRTGELFF
TRBD2	15	TRBV7-6	TRBJ2-1	NA	TGTGCCAGCAGCTTAAACGCGGGAGAGGACAATGGGCAGTTCTTC	CASSLNAGEDNGQFF
NA	15	TRBV5-1	TRBJ2-1	NA	TGCGCCAGCAGCCTAAGACAGGATTTCTACAATGAGCAGTTCTTC	CASSLRQDFYNEQFF
NA	15	TRBV18	TRBJ1-1	few	TGTGCCAGCTCACCATCGGCAGGGTTGGACACTGAAGCTTTCTTT	CASSPSAGLDTEAFF
TRBD1	14	TRBV28	TRBJ1-4	NA	TGTGCCAGCAGACCAGGACAGGGGGCTGAAAAACTGTTTTTT	CASRPGQGAEKLFF
NA	13	TRBV27	TRBJ2-7	NA	TGTGCCAGCACAGGGACTTCTTTGTACGAGCAGTACTTC	CASTGTSLYEQYF
TRBD2	17	TRBV5-1	TRBJ2-3	NA	TGCGCCAGCAGCCGACTAGCGGGGGGTCGGGGCACAGATACGCAGTATTTT	CASSRLAGGRGTDTQYF
NA	17	TRBV10-2	TRBJ1-2	once	TGCGCCAGCAGTCGCATGAGTGTGGCCAGGGGCTTCTATGGCTACACCTTC	CASSRMSVARGFYGYTF
TRBD1	14	TRBV5-4	TRBJ1-2	NA	TGTGCCAGCAGCTTGGCCGGGGACAGCTATGGCTACACCTTC	CASSLAGDSYGYTF
NA	15	TRBV2	TRBJ2-7	NA	TGTGCCAGCAGTGGGGGAGCGAATCCCTCCTACGAGCAGTACTTC	CASSGGANPSYEQYF
NA	15	TRBV4-1	TRBJ1-2	NA	TGCGCCAGCAGCCAAGACCCGGGAGTTAACTATGGCTACACCTTC	CASSQDPGVNYGYTF
TRBD1	12	TRBV2	TRBJ1-4	NA	TGTGCCACGGGGACAGGGGAGGGGAAACTGTTTTTT	CATGTGEGKLFF
TRBD1	14	TRBV6-1	TRBJ1-1	NA	TGTGCCAGCAGTGAGGGGGGACAGGGCTTACTGGCTTTCTTT	CASSEGGQGLLAFF
NA	15	TRBV11-2	TRBJ2-2	NA	TGTGCCTCCTCTTGGGGCTGGACGTACACCGGGGAGCTGTTTTTT	CASSWGWTYTGELFF
NA	15	TRBV5-1	TRBJ2-1	NA	TGCGCCAGCAGCTTGGCCGCAGGACTCTACAATGAGCAGTTCTTC	CASSLAAGLYNEQFF
NA	15	TRBV28	TRBJ2-3	NA	TGTGCCAGCAGTTTCCCGGAGTCGAGCACAGATACGCAGTATTTT	CASSFPESSTDTQYF
TRBD1	13	TRBV29-1	TRBJ1-1	NA	TGCAGCGTTGAGAGGGGGCAAGGAACTGAAGCTTTCTTT	CSVERGQGTEAFF
TRBD2	15	TRBV10-2	TRBJ2-7	NA	TGCGCCAGCAGTGTAGCGGGAGGGCCCTACTACGAGCAGTACTTC	CASSVAGGPYYEQYF
TRBD1	15	TRBV18	TRBJ1-5	NA	TGTGCCAGCTCCCGGGACAGCCCTAGCAATCAGCCCCAGCATTTT	CASSRDSPSNQPQHF
TRBD1	13	TRBV29-1	TRBJ1-2	NA	TGCAGCGGTTTCCGGGACAGGGGGGAGGGCTACACCTTC	CSGFRDRGEGYTF